This TCR beta chain was profiled in a study of cytomegalovirus exposure and HLA in healthy donors. Study results and caveats: Reports described diagnosis of cytomegalovirus status by the classifier as highly specific and sensitive. In an earlier analysis, productive rearrangement rates for most beta V segments clustered near 87% or 30%. In a later analysis, parvovirus B19, influenza, CMV and Epstein-Barr virus appeared linked to several top co-occurrence clusters. The only immune exposure information that was available was CMV serostatus.

The PCR made use of 60 Vbeta and 13 Jbeta primers. Profiled with immunoSEQ multiplex PCR; TCRdb holds only in-frame clones, not every one. The sample carries fewer than 250,000 clones, roughly 90% recorded once. As concerns this clone: The antigen remains undetermined.

The CDR3 has 14 residues. Germline V CDR1 and CDR2: SQVTM, ANQGSEA. V was pared by 1 base and J by 0 bases, with 9 bases between. The chain couples TRBV29-1 to TRBJ1-1; D is undetermined. Sequenced: PBMCs. The receptor's source is a boy aged 2 to 9 in good health and CMV-seronegative. This chain's CDR3 is CSVEVRGLNTEAFF. The DNA for the CDR3 is TGCAGCGTTGAAGTCCGGGGTCTGAACACTGAAGCTTTCTTT.